One sample yielded the 32 T cell receptor beta chains listed below, sequenced in a study of response to subunit inactivated influenza vaccine. TCRdb processed the RT-PCR reads anew with MiXCR; each CDR3 protein has one entry. Of 250,000 to 350,000 distinct CDR3 sequences listed, approximately 20% are singletons. The sequencing used PBMCs from blood, collected 21 months after vaccination. The origin of the receptors is a man between 50 and 75 years old who received an inactivated influenza vaccine.

This clonotype was picked up a small number of times. V usage is TRBV6-2 or TRBV6-3 and J usage is TRBJ2-3; 10 bases map to TRBD1. With V trimmed by 6 bases and J by 8 bases, 5 bases remained unmatched. Germline V CDR1 and CDR2: MNHEY, SVGEGT. This CDR3 contains 13 residues. The DNA for the CDR3 is TGTGCCAGCAGCTTGACAGGGGGCGGTACGCAGTATTTT. Protein sequence: CASSLTGGGTQYF.

This clonotype was seen a few times. The DNA of the CDR3 is TGTGCCAGCTCACCCCCCGCAGGGGGCACTGAAGCTTTCTTT. It translates to CASSPPAGGTEAFF. This sequence joins TRBV18 and TRBJ1-1; 7 positions agree with TRBD1. The junction had 5 bases not matched to a gene; V was cut back by 3 bases and J by 4 bases. The CDR3 length is 14 residues. Germline V gives CDR1 KGHSH, CDR2 LQKENI.

This clonotype appeared a few times. This chain uses TRBV4-2 with TRBJ1-6; a weak D match, TRBD1 (5 bases). Germline V gene lookup returns CDR1 LGHNA and CDR2 YNFKEQ. V was clipped by 4 bases and J by 5 bases, with 12 bases between them. This CDR3 region has 15 residues. This chain's CDR3 is CASSLRAVDNSPLHF. The CDR3 DNA follows: TGTGCCAGCAGCCTCAGGGCGGTAGATAATTCACCCCTCCACTTT.

As DNA, the CDR3 is TGTGCCACCAGTGAATCCGGACAGGGTCGGAATGAAAAACTGTTTTTT. It specifies CATSESGQGRNEKLFF. The rearrangement joins TRBV24-1 to TRBJ1-4, with 8 positions matching TRBD1. The CDR3 totals 16 residues. Trimming cost V 4 bases and J 5 bases; bases outside gene matches: 8. Germline CDR1 is KGHDR and CDR2 is SFDVKD.

This clonotype occurred many times. The chain couples TRBV5-6 to TRBJ1-6, with unresolved D. CDR1 and CDR2 (germline): SGHDT, YYEEEE. V lost 5 bases and J 2 bases, leaving 2 bases between the germline ends. This CDR3 contains 12 residues. CDR3: CASRTYNSPLHF. The CDR3 region has the DNA TGTGCCAGCAGGACCTATAATTCACCCCTCCACTTT.

This clonotype was counted only a few times. The chain recombines TRBV6-2 or TRBV6-3 with TRBJ1-2, with 7 bases that match TRBD1. CDR1 and CDR2 from the germline V gene are MNHEY and SVGEGT. This CDR3 is built from 16 residues. With 5 bases clipped from V and 2 bases from J, the junction kept 11 bases outside the gene matches. The CDR3 here is CASSTPPGQANYGYTF. The DNA of the CDR3 is TGTGCCAGCAGTACTCCGCCCGGACAGGCCAACTATGGCTACACCTTC.

This clonotype has only a few counts. This CDR3 reads CASSPGLATDTQYF. In DNA form, the CDR3 reads TGTGCCAGCAGCCCAGGACTAGCCACAGATACGCAGTATTTT. The chain uses TRBV7-2 and TRBJ2-3; 8 bases match TRBD2. The junction had 3 bases not matched to a gene; V was cut back by 5 bases and J by 2 bases. Germline V gives CDR1 SGHTA, CDR2 FQGNSA. There are 14 residues in the CDR3.

This sequence joins TRBV2 and TRBJ2-7; TRBD1 might be the D (6 bases). Trimming removed 2 bases at V and 6 bases at J, with 14 bases between. Germline values: CDR1 SNHLY, CDR2 FYNNEI. The CDR3 extends over 14 amino acids. CDR3 sequence: CASSEWGQGSEQYF. CDR3 nucleotide sequence: TGTGCCAGCAGTGAATGGGGTCAGGGGAGCGAGCAGTACTTC.

This clonotype has more than one count but fewer than ten. The chain recombines TRBV7-2 with TRBJ1-5; D is unresolved. CDR1 and CDR2 (germline): SGHTA, FQGNSA. CDR3 length: 12 amino acids. Trimming shortened V by 1 base and J by 6 bases, and 4 bases separated the two germline ends. CDR3 DNA: TGTGCCAGCAGCTTAGTGCTTCAGCCCCAGCATTTT. Residues: CASSLVLQPQHF.

This clonotype was recorded a few times. J is TRBJ2-2 and V is TRBV29-1, with D maybe TRBD1 (8 bases). Trimming took 6 bases from V and 3 from J, leaving 20 bases between them. The CDR3 contains 16 residues. Looked up from germline, CDR1 is SQVTM and CDR2 is ANQGSEA. CDR3 bases: TGCAGCGTCGGGGAGGGGACAGGCGCCTACACCGGGGAGCTGTTTTTT. Protein sequence: CSVGEGTGAYTGELFF.

The chain has TRBV7-2 and TRBJ2-5, with TRBD2 as a possible D gene (5 bases). The germline gives CDR1 SGHTA, CDR2 FQGNSA. Deletions cut 1 base from V and 9 bases from J, with 15 bases between. The CDR3 runs to 14 residues. The CDR3 bases are TGTGCCAGCAGCTTAGAGCCCGAACTAGGAGCCCAGTACTTC. It yields the protein CASSLEPELGAQYF.

The chain combines TRBV10-3 with TRBJ1-2; possibly TRBD1 for D (5 bases). The CDR3 length is 14 residues. V shed 6 bases and J shed 5 bases, with 16 bases lying between them. Germline V gives CDR1 ENHRY, CDR2 SYGVKD. CDR3 sequence (DNA): TGTGCCATCAGCGGGACCCGGGACTCGTATGGCTACACCTTC. This codes for CAISGTRDSYGYTF.

CDR3 residues: CASSQDPSGPPLSADTQYF. For the CDR3, the DNA is TGCGCCAGCAGCCAAGATCCTAGCGGGCCTCCCCTAAGCGCAGATACGCAGTATTTT. The gene calls are TRBV4-3 and TRBJ2-3; TRBD2 matches 8 bases. The CDR3 consists of 19 residues. Trimming cost V 0 bases and J 4 bases; bases outside gene matches: 15. From germline, CDR1 is LGHNA and CDR2 YSLEER.

V is TRBV12-3 or TRBV12-4 and J is TRBJ1-1; D gene uncertain. Trimming removed 3 bases at V and 6 bases at J, with 5 bases between. The CDR3 extends over 11 amino acids. Here the CDR3 reads CASSFRSEAFF. In DNA, the CDR3 is TGTGCCAGCAGTTTCAGGTCTGAAGCTTTCTTT.

A few counts support this clonotype. The rearrangement joins TRBV4-2 to TRBJ2-2; possibly TRBD1 for D (6 bases). Germline CDR1 reads LGHNA; CDR2 reads YNFKEQ. V dropped 5 bases and J dropped 1 base, with 8 bases sitting between them. The CDR3 is 14 amino acids. CDR3 nucleotides: TGTGCCAGCAGCTGGGGGCGGAACACCGGGGAGCTGTTTTTT. Its translation is CASSWGRNTGELFF.

This clonotype has more than one count but fewer than ten. The chain carries TRBV28 and TRBJ2-3; D not resolved. V was clipped by 7 bases and J by 2 bases, with 10 bases between them. The CDR3 consists of 13 residues. Looked up from germline, CDR1 is MDHEN and CDR2 is SYDVKM. This chain's CDR3 is CASNPHLTDTQYF. DNA of the CDR3: TGTGCCAGCAATCCTCATCTCACAGATACGCAGTATTTT.

The chain couples TRBV5-1 to TRBJ1-1, with D possibly being TRBD1 (5 bases). From germline, CDR1 is SGHRS and CDR2 YFSETQ. CDR3 length equals 14 residues. V shed 2 bases and J shed 4 bases, with 12 bases lying between them. The CDR3 DNA is TGCGCCAGCAGCTTCGGGGCCCCCAGCACTGAAGCTTTCTTT. This sequence encodes CASSFGAPSTEAFF. The complete variable domain, with remaining parts taken from reference TRBV5-1 and TRBJ1-1, reads KAGVTQTPRYLIKTRGQQVTLSCSPISGHRSVSWYQQTPGQGLQFLFEYFSETQRNKGNFPGRFSGRQFSNSRSEMNVSTLELGDSALYLCASSFGAPSTEAFFGQGTRLTVV.

The V and J genes are TRBV28 and TRBJ1-5, with D maybe TRBD1 (6 bases). The CDR3 runs to 15 residues. Germline assignment: CDR1 MDHEN and CDR2 SYDVKM. V was clipped by 3 bases and J by 3 bases, with 12 bases between them. The CDR3 coding sequence is TGTGCCAGCAGTTTGCCGGGGGCTAACAATCAGCCCCAGCATTTT. Its translation is CASSLPGANNQPQHF.

The chain is built from TRBV21-1 and TRBJ1-5; the D segment call TRBD1 is taken from the table without a DNA check. TRBV21-1 corresponds to a pseudogene. The CDR3 loop spans 16 amino acids. The CDR3 DNA reads as TGTGCCAGCAGCGCGTGGACAGGGTGTATCAATCAGCCCCAGCATTTT. Translated, it gives CASSAWTGCINQPQHF.

The sample holds a few counts of this clonotype. The chain couples TRBV19 to TRBJ2-7; 8 nucleotides match TRBD1. This CDR3 region has 15 residues. Germline CDR1 and CDR2: LNHDA and SQIVND (reference sequence). V trimming: 3 bases; J trimming: 0 bases; junction bases outside the gene matches: 4. CDR3 in DNA: TGTGCCAGTAGTATTTCGGGACAGGTCTCCTACGAGCAGTACTTC. This encodes CASSISGQVSYEQYF.

This clonotype was found a few times. The rearrangement joins TRBV6-2 or TRBV6-3 to TRBJ2-2, with D uncertain. With 2 bases removed from V and 3 bases from J, the gap between germline ends came to 10 bases. CDR3 length equals 15 residues. Germline CDR1 and CDR2: MNHEY and SVGEGT. CDR3 nucleotides: TGTGCCAGCAGTTACGAAGAACACCACACCGGGGAGCTGTTTTTT. The encoded protein is CASSYEEHHTGELFF.

This clonotype was seen only a few times. The CDR3 here is CASSFRGLSYNEQFF. CDR3 nucleotide sequence: TGTGCCAGCAGTTTTAGGGGGCTGTCCTACAATGAGCAGTTCTTC. This chain connects TRBV7-8 to TRBJ2-1, with TRBD1 matching 7 bases. Trimming removed 6 bases from V and 1 base from J; junction bases left unmatched: 6. In germline, CDR1 is SGHVS, CDR2 FQNEAQ. The CDR3 has 15 residues.

This rearrangement joins TRBV20-1 to TRBJ2-1, with TRBD2 as a possible D gene (5 bases). The CDR3 has 13 amino acids. CDR1 is DFQATT and CDR2 is SNEGSKA in the germline V gene (reference sequence). Trimming removed 3 bases from V and 4 bases from J, with 10 bases in between. The CDR3 reads CSARKRKYNEQFF. The CDR3 region has the DNA TGCAGTGCTAGGAAGCGGAAATACAATGAGCAGTTCTTC.

This chain connects TRBV20-1 to TRBJ2-5; D may be TRBD2 (5 bases). The CDR3 length is 14 residues. The germline V gene has CDR1 DFQATT and CDR2 SNEGSKA (reference sequence). Deletions cut 3 bases from V and 5 bases from J, with 16 bases between. As DNA, the CDR3 is TGCAGTGCTAGGAGGGCAGGTCCACCGGAGACCCAGTACTTC. Translated: CSARRAGPPETQYF.

The chain is built from TRBV7-9 and TRBJ1-6; D not resolved. The length of the CDR3 is 12 residues. Germline V lookup: CDR1 SEHNR, CDR2 FQNEAQ (reference sequence). V dropped 3 bases and J dropped 10 bases, with 7 bases sitting between them. CDR3 amino acids: CASSLGKSPLHF. The CDR3 coding sequence is TGTGCCAGCAGCTTGGGGAAATCACCCCTCCACTTT.

This clonotype has just a few counts. CDR3 bases: TGTGCCAGCAGTTTATTTCGCCCCAGGGGGTTGAGGAGAGGGGCCAACGTCCTGACTTTC. Translation gives CASSLFRPRGLRRGANVLTF. This chain connects TRBV27 to TRBJ2-6; TRBD1 matches at 7 bases. CDR1 is MNHEY and CDR2 is SMNVEV in the germline V gene (reference sequence). J gave up 4 bases and V 1 base, and 16 bases lay outside the gene matches. This CDR3 is built from 20 residues. Using reference TRBV27 and TRBJ2-6 for the parts outside the CDR3, the full variable domain is EAQVTQNPRYLITVTGKKLTVTCSQNMNHEYMSWYRQDPGLGLRQIYYSMNVEVTDKGDVPEGYKVSRKEKRNFPLILESPSPNQTSLYFCASSLFRPRGLRRGANVLTFGAGSRLTVL.

J is TRBJ1-1 and V is TRBV12-3 or TRBV12-4; D uncertain. The CDR3 contains 9 residues. V was cut by 8 bases and J by 9 bases, with 7 bases left in between. The CDR3 DNA follows: TGTGCCAGCCGTGAAAAAGCTTTCTTT. It encodes CASREKAFF.

The gene calls are TRBV3-1 and TRBJ2-3; D is unresolved. V was cut by 1 base and J by 10 bases, with 12 bases left in between. The CDR3 contains 13 residues. Germline V gives CDR1 LGHDT, CDR2 YNNKEL (reference sequence). CDR3 sequence reads: CASSQGLTEAQYF. The CDR3 bases are TGTGCCAGCAGCCAAGGACTTACTGAGGCGCAGTATTTT.

The CDR3 DNA sequence: TGTGCCAGCAGTGGGCGGCAAAGAGAAGATACGCAGTATTTT. Protein: CASSGRQREDTQYF. This chain links TRBV2 with TRBJ2-3; D gene unclear. This CDR3 has 14 residues. Trimming cost V 4 bases and J 5 bases, with 13 bases left between them. CDR1 SNHLY and CDR2 FYNNEI come from the germline V gene.

This clonotype was counted between two and nine times. CDR3: CASSPQGGYLREQYF. CDR3 DNA: TGTGCCAGCAGTCCCCAGGGGGGGTACCTACGCGAGCAGTACTTC. This chain joins TRBV27 and TRBJ2-7, with D tentatively TRBD1 or TRBD2 (7 bases each). CDR1 and CDR2 (germline): MNHEY, SMNVEV (reference sequence). The CDR3 is 15 amino acids. Trimming took off 5 bases at V and 6 bases at J, with 20 bases between the two ends.

This rearrangement joins TRBV6-1 to TRBJ2-1, with D perhaps TRBD1 (6 bases). CDR3 length: 14 amino acids. CDR1 MNHNS and CDR2 SASEGT come from the germline V gene. V dropped 6 bases and J dropped 2 bases, with 11 bases sitting between them. This CDR3 reads CASRQGSTYNEQFF. The CDR3 coding sequence is TGTGCCAGCAGGCAGGGGTCCACCTACAATGAGCAGTTCTTC.

This clonotype was seen a few times. V is TRBV27 and J is TRBJ1-2; the D gene is possibly TRBD1 (6 bases). This CDR3 region has 14 residues. The germline gives CDR1 MNHEY, CDR2 SMNVEV (reference sequence). Trimming took off 3 bases at V and 2 bases at J, with 10 bases between the two ends. CDR3 protein: CASSFNGQNYGYTF. The CDR3 DNA is TGTGCCAGCAGTTTTAATGGACAGAACTATGGCTACACCTTC.